Sequencing of this TCR beta chain was carried out in a study of blood T cells in healthy people across ages (dated by TCRdb to between 2014 and 2017). With respect to the entire study: In model experiments, template switching captured roughly one uniquely barcoded TCR beta cDNA molecule for every two T cells. The donors were divided into four age groups: young (average roughly 17 years), middle-aged (approximately 39), aged (about 56) and long-lived (approximately 74). The study analyzed two additional independent replicas of 1 million unique cDNA reads from the same blood draw for two donors, one aged 18 to 29 and one aged 80 or older. Donors of different ages were randomly distributed across sequencing lanes to avoid experimental bias. Using deep sequencing normalized with unique cDNA molecular identifiers, the study measured how TCR beta repertoire diversity changes with age.

The library was obtained by 5' RACE. Data came from an Illumina HiSeq 2500. A second PCR of roughly 6 to 12 cycles was run with a J-beta primer mix and a sample-barcoded 5' primer. A template-switch 5' adaptor carrying 12 random nucleotides introduced a unique molecular identifier onto each TCR beta cDNA molecule. At least 3 million CDR3-containing paired-end reads were obtained from each sample. First-strand cDNA synthesis was performed from all RNA using the Mint cDNA synthesis kit, with priming by a TRBC-specific oligonucleotide. After uracil-DNA glycosylase treatment, a first 18-cycle PCR used universal primers M1SS and BC2_uni_R on all cDNA. The original methods were these. Each sample was normalized by randomly selecting 1 million high-quality reads, each carrying a distinct molecular identifier. Reads sharing molecular identifiers were discarded rather than binned into consensus sequences. MiTCR, set to a Q25 quality threshold and the strictest error-elimination algorithm, was used for CDR3 identification, clonotype clustering and error correction. A nonparametric unseen species model using Euler transformation provided a lower-bound estimate of total TCR beta diversity. TCRdb trimmed public reads at Q25 via fastp, called clones via MiXCR and kept in-frame beta chains. Each CDR3 protein gets just one entry, which takes the most common genes and DNA from the rows behind it. These V and J calls originate from TCRdb's pipeline instead of the authors' own analysis. For this sample there are some 710,000 distinct CDR3 sequences; about 45% appear just once. Roughly 20% of the sample rests with the top ten.

This clonotype has only a few counts. Its cognate antigen has yet to be identified. No base quality values were provided; no much bigger clone lies one nucleotide off. What the study reported, not specific to this receptor: Because profiling used bulk unsorted PBMCs, naive and antigen-experienced compartments could not be compared conclusively. There was a strong correlation between observed TCR beta diversity and the percentage of naive T cells measured by flow cytometry. Compared with the aged group, more naive CD4+ T cells, fewer expanded clones and increased TCR diversity were shown by the long-lived group, suggesting age selection. Total diversity estimates from one million sequenced T cells were considered lower bounds and underestimates. Because donor CMV infection status was unknown, age-related changes in expanded clonotypes were potentially confounded. Observed TCR beta diversity per million T cells fell roughly linearly with age, and a significant reduction was already apparent by age approximately 41.

The roughly 39 donors, aged about 6 to 95 years, were systemically healthy Caucasian individuals from Russia. Each donor gave 8 to 10 milliliters of peripheral blood, drawn into EDTA-treated Vacutainer tubes. Ficoll-Paque density-gradient centrifugation was used to isolate PBMCs, with at least 6.5 million obtained per sample. Total RNA, at least 6 micrograms per sample, was extracted from PBMCs with Trizol reagent. Naive CD45RAhigh/CD27high T cell percentages were measured by flow cytometry on a PBMC aliquot from every donor. The source is a man older than 75 in good health. Sequencing used blood.

The CDR3 protein: CASSQDPLARETQYF. The DNA sequence is as follows: TGTGCCAGCAGCCAAGATCCATTAGCCCGGGAGACCCAGTACTTC. The rearrangement joined TRBV4-2 to TRBJ2-5, with no confident D gene call. V loses 0 bases of germline sequence and J loses 5 bases, and the interval between the two ends is 13 bases. CDR1 is given as LGHNA and CDR2 as YNFKEQ, both from the germline V gene. Including cysteine and phenylalanine, the CDR3 has 15 amino acids. The retained sequence is limited to the CDR3, 45 bases, with the frame set at the first base.